This is a list of T cell receptor beta chains from one sample in a study of CD8 T cells in ankylosing spondylitis. TCRdb fed the 5' RACE reads into MiXCR, producing one record per CDR3 protein. The repertoire has roughly 150,000 distinct CDR3 sequences, approximately 32% of them found once; the top ten carry about 6%. The material sequenced was synovial fluid, either unsorted or a sorted T cell fraction (not recorded which). The receptors derive from a male donor with ankylosing spondylitis. CDR3s include the opening cysteine and the closing phenylalanine or tryptophan. The D gene is left open where the match is weak. Size is omitted from some rows. Given values are once, few, many or a class for expanded clones.

j_call clone_size v_call d_call cdr3_nt cdr3_aa
TRBJ2-5 few TRBV5-5 TRBD2 TGTGCCAGCACCAGGACTAGCGGGGGACGTTGGGAGACCCAGTACTTC CASTRTSGGRWETQYF
TRBJ2-7 few TRBV7-9 . TGTGCCAGCAGCTTACCAGGGCCCGAGCAGTACTTC CASSLPGPEQYF
TRBJ1-5 few TRBV14 . TGTGCCAGCAGCCATAGCAATCAGCCCCAGCATTTT CASSHSNQPQHF
TRBJ2-7 . TRBV7-2 . TGTGCCAGCAGCCCCAGGACAGTGAACGTACGAGGGCAGTACTTC CASSPRTVNVRGQYF
TRBJ1-3 few TRBV11-2 . TGTGCCAGCAGCTTAGAATCTGGAAACACCATATATTTT CASSLESGNTIYF
TRBJ2-7 few TRBV29-1 TRBD1 TGCAGCGTACGGACAGGGAGTTCAAGGTCCTACGAGCAGTACTTC CSVRTGSSRSYEQYF
TRBJ1-5 few TRBV20-1 . TGCAGTGCTAGAGCTCAGGGCCCCGGTAGCAATCAGCCCCAGCATTTT CSARAQGPGSNQPQHF
TRBJ1-4 . TRBV3-1 . TGTGCCAGCAGCCAAGAATCTCCTCAACTGCATGAAAAACTGTTTTTT CASSQESPQLHEKLFF
TRBJ2-1 many TRBV6-1 TRBD1 TGTGCCAGCAGAGGACAGGGGGCTGGGTCCTACAATGAGCAGTTCTTC CASRGQGAGSYNEQFF
TRBJ1-2 . TRBV18 . TGTGCCAGCTCTCCCGACAGCGATTATGGCTACACCTTC CASSPDSDYGYTF
TRBJ1-1 . TRBV20-1 . TGCAGTGCCTCCGTGCCCCTGGAAGCTGAAGCTTTCTTT CSASVPLEAEAFF
TRBJ2-1 . TRBV5-6 TRBD1 TGTGCCAGCAGCTCAACGACAGGGTTGAACGGTGAGCAGTTCTTC CASSSTTGLNGEQFF
TRBJ2-3 . TRBV14 . TGTGCCAGCAGGGCCGCCAAACAAAGCACAGATACGCAGTATTTT CASRAAKQSTDTQYF
TRBJ2-3 . TRBV5-8 . TGTGCCACTTCTGGGGGGTTTAAAGGCACAGATACGCAGTATTTT CATSGGFKGTDTQYF
TRBJ2-1 . TRBV5-5 . TGTGCCAGCAGCTTGGGGGCACGCTACTACTACAATGAGCAGTTCTTC CASSLGARYYYNEQFF
TRBJ2-3 many TRBV12-3/TRBV12-4 . TGTGCCAGCAGTTTCGCCACAGATACGCAGTATTTT CASSFATDTQYF
TRBJ2-3 few TRBV3-1 TRBD2 TGTGCCAGCAGCCAAGATCGGCTAGCGGTGCAAGATACGCAGTATTTT CASSQDRLAVQDTQYF
TRBJ2-4 . TRBV6-5 . TGTGCCAGCAGTTACTCAATGCAAGGGGCCAAAAACATTCAGTACTTC CASSYSMQGAKNIQYF
TRBJ1-3 many TRBV5-1 . TGCGCCAGCAGCTTGGGGCAGGGTGGCGGAAACACCATATATTTT CASSLGQGGGNTIYF
TRBJ1-2 few TRBV7-2 . TGTGCCAGCAGCGCCCGGTTAAACTATGGCTACACCTTC CASSARLNYGYTF
TRBJ2-1 few TRBV28 TRBD2 TGTGCCAGCAGAGCAACCGGGGGGGGGACCAATGAGCAGTTCTTC CASRATGGGTNEQFF
TRBJ2-5 many TRBV28 TRBD2 TGTGCCAGCAGTCCCTACGACGGGGCTAGCGGGATCCTACAAGAGACCCAGTACTTC CASSPYDGASGILQETQYF
TRBJ1-2 . TRBV27 . TGTGCCAGCCGCACAAAAAAGAATGGCTACACCTTC CASRTKKNGYTF
TRBJ1-6 few TRBV12-3/TRBV12-4 TRBD1 TGTGCCAGCACCCAGGACAGGGTTACCCTCCACTTT CASTQDRVTLHF
TRBJ2-7 . TRBV20-1 TRBD2 TGCAGTGCCGAGGGCCGACTAGCGCGAAATTCCTACGAGCAGTACTTC CSAEGRLARNSYEQYF
TRBJ2-7 . TRBV5-1 . TGCGCCAGCACCGTAACGTCCGGCTCCTACGAGCAGTACTTC CASTVTSGSYEQYF
TRBJ1-3 . TRBV12-3/TRBV12-4 . TGTGCCAGCAGCCGCGACAGTTACAACTCTGGAAACACCATATATTTT CASSRDSYNSGNTIYF
TRBJ2-7 . TRBV11-2 . TGTGCCAGCAGCCTAAACACCGGGCAGATTTACGAGCAGTACTTC CASSLNTGQIYEQYF
TRBJ1-5 few TRBV12-3/TRBV12-4 TRBD1 TGTGCCAGCAGCTCAGGGGGCGCGGGCCAGCCCCAGCATTTT CASSSGGAGQPQHF
TRBJ1-1 many TRBV14 . TGTGCCAGCAGCCTCAGAACAGGGCTCGCTGAAGCTTTCTTT CASSLRTGLAEAFF
TRBJ2-3 many TRBV5-1 TRBD2 TGCGCCAGCAGCTATGGACTAGCGGGGGGAAAAACAGATACGCAGTATTTT CASSYGLAGGKTDTQYF
TRBJ2-7 . TRBV6-5 . TGTGCCAGCAGTTACCTGGGACCCTCCTACGAGCAGTACTTC CASSYLGPSYEQYF
TRBJ2-7 many TRBV5-6 . TGTGCCAGCAGCTTGGTAGGGGACGAGCAGTACTTC CASSLVGDEQYF
TRBJ1-2 . TRBV20-1 TRBD1 TGCAGTGCTAGAGATCCGACAGGGGGATATGGCTACACCTTC CSARDPTGGYGYTF
TRBJ2-3 . TRBV7-2 . TGTGCCAGCCGTCGTTCAGATACGCAGTATTTT CASRRSDTQYF
TRBJ2-1 . TRBV4-2 TRBD1 TGTGCCAGCAGCCGGCCCGGAGACAGGGCCAATGAGCAGTTCTTC CASSRPGDRANEQFF
TRBJ2-1 few TRBV19 . TGTGCCAGTAGTATAATCGTCCAGCGGGCGTACAATGAGCAGTTCTTC CASSIIVQRAYNEQFF
TRBJ1-6 many TRBV28 . TGTGCCTCCGGGGACAAATATAATTCACCCCTCCACTTT CASGDKYNSPLHF
TRBJ2-5 . TRBV11-3 . TGTGCCAGCAGCTTAGGTCAAGAGACCCAGTACTTC CASSLGQETQYF
TRBJ1-2 . TRBV7-9 . TGTGCCAGCAGCCCCTTCGCGGCCTCTAACTATGGCTACACCTTC CASSPFAASNYGYTF